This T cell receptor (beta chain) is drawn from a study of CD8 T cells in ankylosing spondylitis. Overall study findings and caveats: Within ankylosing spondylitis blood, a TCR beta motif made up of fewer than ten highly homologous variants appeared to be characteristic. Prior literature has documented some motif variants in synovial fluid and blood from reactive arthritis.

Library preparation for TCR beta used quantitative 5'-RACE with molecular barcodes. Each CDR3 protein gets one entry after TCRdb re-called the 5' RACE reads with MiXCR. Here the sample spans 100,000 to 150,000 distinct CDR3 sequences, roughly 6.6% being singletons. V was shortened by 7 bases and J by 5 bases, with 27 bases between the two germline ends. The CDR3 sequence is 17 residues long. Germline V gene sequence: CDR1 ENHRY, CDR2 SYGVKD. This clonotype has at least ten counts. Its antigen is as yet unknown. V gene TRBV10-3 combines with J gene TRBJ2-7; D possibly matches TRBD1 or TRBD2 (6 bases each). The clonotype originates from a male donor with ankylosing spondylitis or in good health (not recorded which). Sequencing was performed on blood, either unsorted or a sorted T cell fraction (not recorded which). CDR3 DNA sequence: TGTGCCATCAAAGCCGCAGAGGGGGAAGGGACTTTCGACGAGCAGTACTTC. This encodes CAIKAAEGEGTFDEQYF.